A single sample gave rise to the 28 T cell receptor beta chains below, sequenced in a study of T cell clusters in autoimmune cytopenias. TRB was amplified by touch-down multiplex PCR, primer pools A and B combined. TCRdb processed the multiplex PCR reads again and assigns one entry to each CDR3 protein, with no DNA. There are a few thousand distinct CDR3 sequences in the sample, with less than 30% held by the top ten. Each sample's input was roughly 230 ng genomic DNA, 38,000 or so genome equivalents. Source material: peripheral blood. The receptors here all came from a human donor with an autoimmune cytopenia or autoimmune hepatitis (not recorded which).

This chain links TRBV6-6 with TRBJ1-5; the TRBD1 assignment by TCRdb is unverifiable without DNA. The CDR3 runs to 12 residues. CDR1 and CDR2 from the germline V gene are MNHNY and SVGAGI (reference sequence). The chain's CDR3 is CASSPGSQPQHF.

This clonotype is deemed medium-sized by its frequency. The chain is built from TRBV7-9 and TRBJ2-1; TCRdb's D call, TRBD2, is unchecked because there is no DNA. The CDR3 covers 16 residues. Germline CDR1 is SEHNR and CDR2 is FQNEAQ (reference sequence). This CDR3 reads CASSSTGTSYINEQFF.

CDR3 amino acids: CSSTGLAGVHEQFF. The V call is TRBV20-1, the J call TRBJ2-1; there is no DNA to check the TCRdb D call of TRBD2. The CDR3 has 14 amino acids. Looked up from germline, CDR1 is DFQATT and CDR2 is SNEGSKA (reference sequence).

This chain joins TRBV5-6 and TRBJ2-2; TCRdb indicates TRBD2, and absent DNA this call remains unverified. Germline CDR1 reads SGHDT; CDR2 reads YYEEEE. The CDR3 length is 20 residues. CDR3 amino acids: CASSHPKGLAGGFKDGELFF.

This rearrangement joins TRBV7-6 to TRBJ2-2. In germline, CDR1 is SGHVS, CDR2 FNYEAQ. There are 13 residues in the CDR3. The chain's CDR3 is CASSLAGAGELFF.

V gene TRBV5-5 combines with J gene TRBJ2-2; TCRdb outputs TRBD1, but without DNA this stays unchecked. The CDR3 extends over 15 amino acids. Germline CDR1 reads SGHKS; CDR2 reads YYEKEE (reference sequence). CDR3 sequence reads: CASSPMAGETGELFF.

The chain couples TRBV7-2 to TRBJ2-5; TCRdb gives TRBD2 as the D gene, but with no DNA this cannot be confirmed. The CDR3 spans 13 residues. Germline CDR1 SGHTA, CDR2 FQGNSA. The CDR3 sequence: CASSVTGGETQYF.

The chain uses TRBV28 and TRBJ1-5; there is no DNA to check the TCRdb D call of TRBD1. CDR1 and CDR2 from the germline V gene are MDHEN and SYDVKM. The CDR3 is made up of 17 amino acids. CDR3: CASSLPTGGGSNQPQHF.

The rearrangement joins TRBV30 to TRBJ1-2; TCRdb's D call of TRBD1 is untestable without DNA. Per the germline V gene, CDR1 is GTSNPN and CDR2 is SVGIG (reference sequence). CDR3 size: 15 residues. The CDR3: CAWSVQGGGNYGYTF.

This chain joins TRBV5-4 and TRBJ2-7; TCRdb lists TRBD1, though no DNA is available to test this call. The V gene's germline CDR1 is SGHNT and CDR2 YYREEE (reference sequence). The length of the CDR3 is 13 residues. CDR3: CASSADIIYEQYF.

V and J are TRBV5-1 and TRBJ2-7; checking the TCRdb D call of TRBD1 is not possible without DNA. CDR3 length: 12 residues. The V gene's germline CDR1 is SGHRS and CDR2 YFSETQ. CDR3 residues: CASSFDSHEQYF. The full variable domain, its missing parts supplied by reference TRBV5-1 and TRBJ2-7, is KAGVTQTPRYLIKTRGQQVTLSCSPISGHRSVSWYQQTPGQGLQFLFEYFSETQRNKGNFPGRFSGRQFSNSRSEMNVSTLELGDSALYLCASSFDSHEQYFGPGTRLTVT.

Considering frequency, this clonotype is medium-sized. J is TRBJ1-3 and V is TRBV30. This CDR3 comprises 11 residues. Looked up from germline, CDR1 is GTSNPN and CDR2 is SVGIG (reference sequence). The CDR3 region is CAWSLGDTIYF.

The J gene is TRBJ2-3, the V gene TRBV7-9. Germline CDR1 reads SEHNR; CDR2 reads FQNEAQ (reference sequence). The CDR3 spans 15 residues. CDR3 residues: CASSLGQSFTDTQYF. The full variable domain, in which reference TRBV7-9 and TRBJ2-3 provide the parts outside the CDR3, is DTGVSQNPRHKITKRGQNVTFRCDPISEHNRLYWYRQTLGQGPEFLTYFQNEAQLEKSRLLSDRFSAERPKGSFSTLEIQRTEQGDSAMYLCASSLGQSFTDTQYFGPGTRLTVL.

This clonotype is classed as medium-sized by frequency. The CDR3 here is CASIVGPGVNEQFF. The chain recombines TRBV6-1 with TRBJ2-1; TCRdb's assignment of TRBD1 cannot be checked, as there is no DNA. Germline values: CDR1 MNHNS, CDR2 SASEGT. The CDR3 length is 14 residues.

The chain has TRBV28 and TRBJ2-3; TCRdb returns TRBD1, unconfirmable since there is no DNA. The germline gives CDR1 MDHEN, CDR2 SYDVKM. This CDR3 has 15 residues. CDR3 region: CASSEGQGVTDTQYF. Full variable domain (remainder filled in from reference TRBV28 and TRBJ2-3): DVKVTQSSRYLVKRTGEKVFLECVQDMDHENMFWYRQDPGLGLRLIYFSYDVKMKEKGDIPEGYSVSREKKERFSLILESASTNQTSMYLCASSEGQGVTDTQYFGPGTRLTVL.

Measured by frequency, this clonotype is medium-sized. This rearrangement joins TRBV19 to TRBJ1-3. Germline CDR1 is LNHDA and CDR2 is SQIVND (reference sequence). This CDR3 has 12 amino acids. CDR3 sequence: CASERTGNTIYF.

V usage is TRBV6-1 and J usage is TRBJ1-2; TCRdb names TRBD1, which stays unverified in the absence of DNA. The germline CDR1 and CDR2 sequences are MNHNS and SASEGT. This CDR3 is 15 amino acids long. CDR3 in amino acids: CASSPLDTTNYGYTF.

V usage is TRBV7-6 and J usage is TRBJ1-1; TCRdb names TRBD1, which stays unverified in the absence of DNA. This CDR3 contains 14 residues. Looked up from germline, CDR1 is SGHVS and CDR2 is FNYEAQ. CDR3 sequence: CASSLNRGSTEAFF. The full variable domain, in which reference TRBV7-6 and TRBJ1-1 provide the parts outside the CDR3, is GAGVSQSPRYKVTKRGQDVALRCDPISGHVSLYWYRQALGQGPEFLTYFNYEAQQDKSGLPNDRFSAERPEGSISTLTIQRTEQRDSAMYRCASSLNRGSTEAFFGQGTRLTVV.

The chain's CDR3 is CASSFRQFGEQYF. The chain joins TRBV7-9 to TRBJ2-7; TCRdb names TRBD1, which stays unverified in the absence of DNA. There are 13 residues in the CDR3. Germline loops: CDR1 SEHNR, CDR2 FQNEAQ (reference sequence). Drawing the rest from reference TRBV7-9 and TRBJ2-7, the complete variable domain is DTGVSQNPRHKITKRGQNVTFRCDPISEHNRLYWYRQTLGQGPEFLTYFQNEAQLEKSRLLSDRFSAERPKGSFSTLEIQRTEQGDSAMYLCASSFRQFGEQYFGPGTRLTVT.

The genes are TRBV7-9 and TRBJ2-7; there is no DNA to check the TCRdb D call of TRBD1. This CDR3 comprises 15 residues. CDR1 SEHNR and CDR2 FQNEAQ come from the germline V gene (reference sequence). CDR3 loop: CASSPYGGMSYEQYF.

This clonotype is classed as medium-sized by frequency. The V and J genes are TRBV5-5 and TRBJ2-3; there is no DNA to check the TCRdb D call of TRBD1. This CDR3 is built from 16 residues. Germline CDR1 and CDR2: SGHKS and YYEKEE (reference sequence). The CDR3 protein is CASSLLQGGTGDTQYF.

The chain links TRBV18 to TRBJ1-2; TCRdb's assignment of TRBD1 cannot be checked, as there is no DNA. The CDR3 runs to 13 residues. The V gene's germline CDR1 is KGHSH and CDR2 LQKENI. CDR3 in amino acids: CASSPGTGYGYTF. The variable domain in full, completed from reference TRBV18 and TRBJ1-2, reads NAGVMQNPRHLVRRRGQEARLRCSPMKGHSHVYWYRQLPEEGLKFMVYLQKENIIDESGMPKERFSAEFPKEGPSILRIQQVVRGDSAAYFCASSPGTGYGYTFGSGTRLTVV.

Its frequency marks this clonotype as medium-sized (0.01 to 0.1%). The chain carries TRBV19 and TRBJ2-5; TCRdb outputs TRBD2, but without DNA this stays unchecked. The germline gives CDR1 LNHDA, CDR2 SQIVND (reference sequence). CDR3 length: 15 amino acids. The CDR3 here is CASSMAGGGQETQYF.

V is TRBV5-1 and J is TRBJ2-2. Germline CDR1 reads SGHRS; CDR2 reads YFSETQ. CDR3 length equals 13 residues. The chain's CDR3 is CASSFGSTGELFF.

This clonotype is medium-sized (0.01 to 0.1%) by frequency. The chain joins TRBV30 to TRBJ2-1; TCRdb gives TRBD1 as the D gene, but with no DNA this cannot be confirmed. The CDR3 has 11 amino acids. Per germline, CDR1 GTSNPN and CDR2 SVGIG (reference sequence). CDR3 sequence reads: CAWRTGGKQFF. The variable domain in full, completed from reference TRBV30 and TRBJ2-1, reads SQTIHQWPATLVQPVGSPLSLECTVEGTSNPNLYWYRQAAGRGLQLLFYSVGIGQISSEVPQNLSASRPQDRQFILSSKKLLLSDSGFYLCAWRTGGKQFFGPGTRLTVL.

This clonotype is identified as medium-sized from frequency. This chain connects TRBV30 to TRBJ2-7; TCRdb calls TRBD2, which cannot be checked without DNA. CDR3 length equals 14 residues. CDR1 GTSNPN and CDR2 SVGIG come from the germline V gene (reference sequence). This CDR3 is CAFKRAGGTYEQYF.

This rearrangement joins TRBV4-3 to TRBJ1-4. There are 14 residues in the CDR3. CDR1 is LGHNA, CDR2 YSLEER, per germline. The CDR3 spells CASSQDLLLEKLFF.

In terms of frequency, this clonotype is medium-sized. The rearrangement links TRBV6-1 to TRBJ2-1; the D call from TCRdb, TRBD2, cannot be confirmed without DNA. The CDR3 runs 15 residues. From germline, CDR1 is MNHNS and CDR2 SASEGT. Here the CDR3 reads CASSETGGGVDEQFF.